This T cell receptor beta chain was observed in a study of blood T cell repertoires in COVID-19. About the study: Italy, Spain and the United States were the sources of the convalescent and acute COVID-19 samples.

The assay was immunoSEQ multiplex PCR, and TCRdb's table has in-frame clones only and misses some. The repertoire holds fewer than 450,000 clones, with about 90% as singletons. This receptor was taken from a woman aged 45-65 years with COVID-19, enrolled during active disease. The material sequenced was peripheral blood.

CDR3 in DNA: TGTGCTAGTGGTTTGCAAATGACAGGGGGCTCTTATGAGCAGTTCTTC. Translated: CASGLQMTGGSYEQFF. The chain has TRBV12-5 and TRBJ2-1, with 10 bases aligning to TRBD1. This CDR3 is built from 16 residues. Germline V gene lookup returns CDR1 LGHNT and CDR2 FRNRAP. V shed 2 bases and J 8 bases; nucleotides not matched to a gene: 9.